A single sample is the source of the 18 T cell receptor beta chains below, sequenced in a study of OX40 agonist ivuxolimab in advanced cancers. The method was immunoSEQ multiplex PCR; TCRdb's version includes in-frame clones alone and lacks a portion of them. Among 57,000 or so clones listed, around 87% were seen once. Source: CD4+ or CD8+ T cells sorted from blood, taken in a trial of the OX40 agonist ivuxolimab. These receptors were obtained from an adult with an advanced solid tumor such as melanoma, head and neck, liver or kidney cancer.

V usage is TRBV7-9 and J usage is TRBJ1-3; 7 bases are shared with TRBD1. The V gene end was trimmed by 2 bases and the J gene end by 0 bases; junction bases not matched to a gene: 4. The CDR3 runs 16 residues. The V gene's germline CDR1 is SEHNR and CDR2 FQNEAQ (reference sequence). The chain's CDR3 is CASSLPRGTSGNTIYF. The CDR3 DNA reads as TGTGCCAGCAGCTTACCCAGGGGGACCTCTGGAAACACCATATATTTT.

The chain carries TRBV2 and TRBJ1-2, with 11 bases lining up with TRBD1. V shed 6 bases, J shed 8 bases, and the junction held 11 bases outside the gene matches. Looked up from germline, CDR1 is SNHLY and CDR2 is FYNNEI. The CDR3 has 15 residues. The CDR3 DNA is TGTGCCAGCAGCTCCGGGACAGGGGGAGGTTGGGGCTACACCTTC. This gives the protein CASSSGTGGGWGYTF.

The chain links TRBV5-5 to TRBJ2-3, with 8 positions matching TRBD1. The ends lost 1 base at V and 0 bases at J; junction bases unmatched: 1. Germline CDR1 is SGHKS and CDR2 is YYEKEE (reference sequence). The CDR3 runs 15 residues. The CDR3 DNA is TGTGCCAGCAGCTTGCAGGGGGCAAGCACAGATACGCAGTATTTT. Residues: CASSLQGASTDTQYF.

The J gene is TRBJ2-5, the V gene TRBV30; D is perhaps TRBD1 (6 bases). Per the germline V gene, CDR1 is GTSNPN and CDR2 is SVGIG (reference sequence). This CDR3 has 15 residues. Trimming took 2 bases from V and 1 from J, leaving 14 bases between them. CDR3 sequence (DNA): TGTGCCTGGAGTAAGCCGGGACATAGCCAAGAGACCCAGTACTTC. Its translation: CAWSKPGHSQETQYF.

The V and J genes are TRBV5-1 and TRBJ1-3; D uncertain. Trimming shortened V by 7 bases and J by 0 bases, and 17 bases separated the two germline ends. This CDR3 comprises 16 residues. Per germline, CDR1 SGHRS and CDR2 YFSETQ. CDR3 residues: CASPPPFGGSGNTIYF. In DNA, the CDR3 is TGCGCCAGCCCACCCCCCTTCGGAGGCTCTGGAAACACCATATATTTT.

In its sample, this clone was seen a few times. V usage is TRBV5-4 and J usage is TRBJ1-1; tentatively, D is TRBD1 (5 bases). Germline CDR1 SGHNT, CDR2 YYREEE (reference sequence). This CDR3 contains 16 residues. The V end lost 1 base, the J end lost 4 bases, and 17 bases lay between the germline ends. This chain's CDR3 is CASSLRGRVEGTEAFF. CDR3 in DNA: TGTGCCAGCAGCTTGAGGGGCAGGGTTGAGGGCACTGAAGCTTTCTTT.

This clone has just one count. The chain carries TRBV18 and TRBJ2-7; D not resolved. Between the trimmed V and J ends, which lost 5 bases and 0 bases, there was a span of 5 bases. Germline CDR1 is KGHSH and CDR2 is LQKENI. The CDR3 covers 12 residues. The CDR3 DNA reads TGTGCCAGCTCATCCAGCTCCTACGAGCAGTACTTC. It specifies CASSSSSYEQYF.

DNA of the CDR3: TGCGCCAGCAGTCAAGCCCTGACTAGCGGGGGGTTGAATACGCAGTATTTT. This encodes CASSQALTSGGLNTQYF. This chain links TRBV23-1 with TRBJ2-3; the match to TRBD2 covers 13 bases. TRBV23-1 is labeled an ORF, and its function is uncertain. Losses at the gene ends were 2 bases for V and 7 bases for J; bases not matched to a gene: 9. This CDR3 contains 17 residues.

V usage is TRBV7-3 and J usage is TRBJ2-3; D not resolved. Germline V gene sequence: CDR1 SGHTA, CDR2 FQGTGA. The CDR3 is 13 residues long. V shed 5 bases and J shed 1 base, with 7 bases lying between them. DNA of the CDR3: TGTGCCAGCAGCCGTGGGGGCACAGATACGCAGTATTTT. Protein: CASSRGGTDTQYF.

The CDR3 bases are TGTGCCAGCAGCGAGACAGGGGGAGAGACCCAGTACTTC. It translates to CASSETGGETQYF. This sequence joins TRBV5-6 and TRBJ2-5; 9 bases match TRBD1. Germline loops: CDR1 SGHDT, CDR2 YYEEEE. V shed 4 bases and J 4 bases; nucleotides not matched to a gene: 2. The CDR3 consists of 13 residues.

J is TRBJ2-3 and V is TRBV14; 7 bases agree with TRBD2. With 8 bases clipped from V and 4 bases from J, the junction kept 6 bases outside the gene matches. In germline, CDR1 is SGHDN, CDR2 FVKESK. The CDR3 has 13 amino acids. The CDR3 here is CASSAGNSDTQYF. Written as DNA, the CDR3 is TGTGCCAGCTCAGCGGGGAACTCAGATACGCAGTATTTT. The entire variable domain, with the rest obtained from reference TRBV14 and TRBJ2-3, is as follows: EAGVTQFPSHSVIEKGQTVTLRCDPISGHDNLYWYRRVMGKEIKFLLHFVKESKQDESGMPNNRFLAERTGGTYSTLKVQPAELEDSGVYFCASSAGNSDTQYFGPGTRLTVL.

The rearrangement uses TRBV19 and TRBJ1-5; D might be TRBD1 (6 bases). Trimming took 3 bases from V and 5 from J, leaving 11 bases between them. The CDR3 contains 14 residues. Looked up from germline, CDR1 is LNHDA and CDR2 is SQIVND (reference sequence). In DNA, the CDR3 is TGTGCCAGTAGTATGGGGGGGCGGGATCAGCCCCAGCATTTT. Amino acid sequence: CASSMGGRDQPQHF.

This chain links TRBV7-3 with TRBJ1-2; D might be TRBD1 (6 bases). The germline V gene encodes CDR1 SGHTA and CDR2 FQGTGA. V was clipped by 5 bases and J by 3 bases, with 16 bases between them. The CDR3 is 15 residues long. The DNA of the CDR3 is TGTGCCAGCAGCCAACACAGGGTCGGCGACTATGGCTACACCTTC. This sequence encodes CASSQHRVGDYGYTF.

The gene calls are TRBV5-1 and TRBJ1-1; D is ambiguous. Trimming cost V 0 bases and J 1 base, with 7 bases left between them. CDR1 and CDR2 (germline): SGHRS, YFSETQ. This CDR3 comprises 14 residues. The CDR3 region is CASSLANKNTEAFF. The CDR3 DNA is TGCGCCAGCAGCTTGGCCAACAAGAACACTGAAGCTTTCTTT.

The chain links TRBV6-1 to TRBJ1-5; D is unclear. Germline CDR1 MNHNS, CDR2 SASEGT. The CDR3 sequence is 15 residues long. V dropped 3 bases and J dropped 0 bases, with 9 bases sitting between them. The CDR3 nucleotides read TGTGCCAGCAGTGATGGGCTTACTAGCAATCAGCCCCAGCATTTT. Protein sequence: CASSDGLTSNQPQHF.

This sequence joins TRBV9 and TRBJ2-2, with D possibly matching TRBD2 (5 bases). V gave up 4 bases and J gave up 3 bases, with 16 bases separating them. Germline values: CDR1 SGDLS, CDR2 YYNGEE. The CDR3 has 16 residues. DNA of the CDR3: TGTGCCAGCAGCCCCCGCGAGGGCATGGACACCGGGGAGCTGTTTTTT. Its protein is CASSPREGMDTGELFF. Drawing the rest from reference TRBV9 and TRBJ2-2, the complete variable domain is DSGVTQTPKHLITATGQRVTLRCSPRSGDLSVYWYQQSLDQGLQFLIQYYNGEERAKGNILERFSAQQFPDLHSELNLSSLELGDSALYFCASSPREGMDTGELFFGEGSRLTVL.

CDR3 coding DNA: TGCGCCAGCAGCTCAGGGACATCCAACAATGAGCAGTTCTTC. It encodes CASSSGTSNNEQFF. The genes are TRBV5-1 and TRBJ2-1, with D perhaps matching TRBD1 (6 bases). Between the trimmed V and J ends, which lost 3 bases and 5 bases, there was a span of 12 bases. The CDR3 has 14 residues. Germline V gene lookup returns CDR1 SGHRS and CDR2 YFSETQ.

The chain links TRBV7-2 to TRBJ2-1; D assignment may be TRBD1 or TRBD2 (7 bases each). The CDR3 runs 14 residues. Trimming pared 8 bases from V and 1 base from J, leaving 12 bases between. Germline CDR1 reads SGHTA; CDR2 reads FQGNSA. In DNA, the CDR3 is TGTGCCAGCGGGAGGGGGCAATCCTACAATGAGCAGTTCTTC. Its protein is CASGRGQSYNEQFF.